This is a list of T cell receptor beta chains from one sample in a study of blood T cells in healthy people across ages. TCRdb analysed the 5' RACE reads with MiXCR anew, one entry per CDR3 protein. The data hold hundreds of thousands of distinct CDR3 sequences, with 29% observed a single time. The sample comprised blood. These receptor sequences come from a woman older than 75 in good health. The CDR3 runs from the conserved cysteine through the conserved F or W. A D gene is named only where the DNA matches it firmly. Clone size is stated in some rows and not others, as once, few, many or a class when expanded.

>TRBV6-2/TRBV6-3|NA|NA|TRBJ1-2
TGTGCCAGCAGTTACGGGGGTACGGGGGAGAGGAGCTACACCTTC
CASSYGGTGERSYTF
>TRBV6-6|many|TRBD1|TRBJ2-7
TGTGCCAGCAGTTACTCTGGGACAGGACCCTACGAGCAGTACTTC
CASSYSGTGPYEQYF
>TRBV20-1|few|NA|TRBJ2-3
TGCAGTGCTAGGAGGCAGGCAGCAAAAGATACGCAGTATTTT
CSARRQAAKDTQYF
>TRBV5-6|few|TRBD1|TRBJ2-4
TGTGCCAGCAGCTTTAGGGGGCTGACCAAAAACATTCAGTACTTC
CASSFRGLTKNIQYF
>TRBV19|NA|NA|TRBJ2-5
TGTGCCAGTAGTAGCCGGGACGGCCTGTGGACCCAGTACTTC
CASSSRDGLWTQYF
>TRBV20-1|NA|NA|TRBJ1-2
TGCGGAGGGGTCGAGGGATATGGCTACACCTTC
CGGVEGYGYTF
>TRBV15|NA|NA|TRBJ1-4
TGTGCCACCAGCAGAGATCCCCCAAGACAGTCAACTAATGAAAAACTGTTTTTT
CATSRDPPRQSTNEKLFF
>TRBV7-6|NA|NA|TRBJ1-5
TGTGCCAGCAGCGGCAGACAGTCCCTTTGGCCCCAGCATTTT
CASSGRQSLWPQHF
>TRBV4-3|many|NA|TRBJ2-1
TGCGCCAGCAGCCAAGGTGTCTTCTCATCTACCTACAATGAGCAGTTCTTC
CASSQGVFSSTYNEQFF
>TRBV11-2|NA|NA|TRBJ1-4
TGTGCCAGCAGCCCCGCCGGGACCGGGAGGAGGGAAAAACTGTTTTTT
CASSPAGTGRREKLFF
>TRBV25-1|few|TRBD2|TRBJ2-7
TGTGCCGGCAGTGGAGAGCGGGGTTGGGGATACGAGCAGTACTTC
CAGSGERGWGYEQYF
>TRBV6-5|many|NA|TRBJ2-3
TGTGCCAGCAGTTACTCGGGCGGGGAGGTCACAGATACGCAGTATTTT
CASSYSGGEVTDTQYF
>TRBV4-1|NA|TRBD2|TRBJ2-1
TGCGCCAGCAGCCGGGTGAAGAGCGGGGGACCATACAATGAGCAGTTCTTC
CASSRVKSGGPYNEQFF
>TRBV20-1|many|NA|TRBJ2-5
TGCAGTGCCCAAAAAGACAGCTGGCAAGAGACCCAGTACTTC
CSAQKDSWQETQYF
>TRBV4-1|many|TRBD2|TRBJ2-1
TGCGCCAGCAGCCGGGGACTAGCGGGGGGGCTAAATGAGCAGTTCTTC
CASSRGLAGGLNEQFF
>TRBV2|many|NA|TRBJ2-3
TGTGCCAGCAGGAAGGAAGCGAGGAGCACAGATACGCAGTATTTT
CASRKEARSTDTQYF
>TRBV20-1|many|TRBD1|TRBJ2-7
TGCAGGGGTGGGACAGGGGGCTACGAGCAGTACTTC
CRGGTGGYEQYF
>TRBV29-1|many|NA|TRBJ2-1
TGCAGCGTTGCCAAGACGCCTATATACAATGAGCAGTTCTTC
CSVAKTPIYNEQFF
>TRBV6-1|few|TRBD2|TRBJ2-3
TGTGCCAGCGCGGCTAGCGGGGGGAGCACAGATACGCAGTATTTT
CASAASGGSTDTQYF
>TRBV5-4|few|TRBD2|TRBJ2-3
TGTGCCAGCAGCCCTCGGTCAGCGGGGGCTACAGATACGCAGTATTTT
CASSPRSAGATDTQYF
>TRBV6-5|NA|NA|TRBJ1-1
TGTGCCAGCAGTTACTCGAATGGGAACACTGAAGCTTTCTTT
CASSYSNGNTEAFF
>TRBV3-1|few|TRBD1|TRBJ2-1
TGTGCCAGCAGCAGGGGGCGACTGGGGTACAATGAGCAGTTCTTC
CASSRGRLGYNEQFF
>TRBV2|many|TRBD2|TRBJ2-4
TGTGCCAGCGGAAGGACTAGCGGGGAGGGGGTCAAAAACATTCAGTACTTC
CASGRTSGEGVKNIQYF
>TRBV5-6|many|NA|TRBJ2-5
TGTGCCAGCAGCTTGTTCGGACAGCAAGAGACCCAGTACTTC
CASSLFGQQETQYF